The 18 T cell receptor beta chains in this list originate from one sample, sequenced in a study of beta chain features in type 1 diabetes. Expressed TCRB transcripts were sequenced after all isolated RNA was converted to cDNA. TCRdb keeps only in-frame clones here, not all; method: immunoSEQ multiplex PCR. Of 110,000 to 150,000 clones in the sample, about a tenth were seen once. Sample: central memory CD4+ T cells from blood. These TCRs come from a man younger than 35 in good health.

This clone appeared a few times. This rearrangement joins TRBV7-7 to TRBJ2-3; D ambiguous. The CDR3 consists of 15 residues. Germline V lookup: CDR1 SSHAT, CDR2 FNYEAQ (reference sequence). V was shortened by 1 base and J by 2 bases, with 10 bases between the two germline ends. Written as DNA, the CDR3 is TGTGCCAGCAGCTTAGAGGCAGGATACACAGATACGCAGTATTTT. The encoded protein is CASSLEAGYTDTQYF.

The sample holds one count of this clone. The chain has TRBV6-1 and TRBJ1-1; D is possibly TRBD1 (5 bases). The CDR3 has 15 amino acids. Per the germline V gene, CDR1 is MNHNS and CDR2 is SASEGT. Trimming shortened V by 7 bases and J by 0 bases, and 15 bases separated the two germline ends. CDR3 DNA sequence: TGTGCCAGCACAACAGGATTTTCGGTGAACACTGAAGCTTTCTTT. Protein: CASTTGFSVNTEAFF.

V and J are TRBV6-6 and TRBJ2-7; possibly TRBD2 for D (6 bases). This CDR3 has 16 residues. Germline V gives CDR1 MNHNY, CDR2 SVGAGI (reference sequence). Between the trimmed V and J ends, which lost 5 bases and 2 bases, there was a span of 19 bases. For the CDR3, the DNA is TGTGCCAGCAGTAGTTACGGCGGGGTCTCGACCTACGAGCAGTACTTC. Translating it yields CASSSYGGVSTYEQYF.

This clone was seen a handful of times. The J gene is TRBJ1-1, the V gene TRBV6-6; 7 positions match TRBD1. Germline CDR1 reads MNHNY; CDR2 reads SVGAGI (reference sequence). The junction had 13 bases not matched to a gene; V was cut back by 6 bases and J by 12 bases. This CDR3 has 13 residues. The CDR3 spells CASRPTGNPHTFF. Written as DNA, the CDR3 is TGTGCCAGCAGACCGACAGGGAATCCTCATACTTTCTTT.

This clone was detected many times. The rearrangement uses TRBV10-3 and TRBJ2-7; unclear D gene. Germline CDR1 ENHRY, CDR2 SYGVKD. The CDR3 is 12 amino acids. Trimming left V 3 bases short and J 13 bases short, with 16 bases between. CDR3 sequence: CAISDGRRPPYF. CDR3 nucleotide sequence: TGTGCCATCAGTGATGGGCGCAGGCCACCCTACTTC.

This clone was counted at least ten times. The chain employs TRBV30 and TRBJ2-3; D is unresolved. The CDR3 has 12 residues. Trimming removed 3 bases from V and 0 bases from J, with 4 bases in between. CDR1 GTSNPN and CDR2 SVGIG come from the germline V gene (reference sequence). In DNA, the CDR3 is TGTGCCTGGAGAACTAGCACAGATACGCAGTATTTT. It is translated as CAWRTSTDTQYF.

The CDR3 nucleotides are TGCGCCAGCAGCTTCTCTGAGTCCTATAATTCACCCCTCCACTTT. Translation: CASSFSESYNSPLHF. The chain combines TRBV5-1 with TRBJ1-6; D gene ambiguous. The germline V gene encodes CDR1 SGHRS and CDR2 YFSETQ. This CDR3 has 15 residues. Trimming left V 2 bases short and J 1 base short, with 7 bases between.

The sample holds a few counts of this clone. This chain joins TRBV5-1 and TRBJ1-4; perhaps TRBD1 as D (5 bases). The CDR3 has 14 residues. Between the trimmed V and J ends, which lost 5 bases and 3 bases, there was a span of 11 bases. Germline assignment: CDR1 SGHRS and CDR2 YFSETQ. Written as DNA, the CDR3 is TGCGCCAGCAGAACCGGGACTGCTAATGAAAAACTGTTTTTT. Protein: CASRTGTANEKLFF.

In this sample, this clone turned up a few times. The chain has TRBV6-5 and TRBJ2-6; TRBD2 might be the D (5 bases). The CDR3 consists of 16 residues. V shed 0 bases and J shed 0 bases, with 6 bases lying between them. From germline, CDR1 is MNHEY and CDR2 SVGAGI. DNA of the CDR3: TGTGCCAGCAGTTACTCCGGGGTCTCTGGGGCCAACGTCCTGACTTTC. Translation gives CASSYSGVSGANVLTF.

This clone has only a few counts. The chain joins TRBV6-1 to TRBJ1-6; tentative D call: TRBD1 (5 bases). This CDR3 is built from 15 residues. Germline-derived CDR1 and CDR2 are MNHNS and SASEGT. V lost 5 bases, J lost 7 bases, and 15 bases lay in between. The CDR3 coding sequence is TGTGCCAGCAGTTGGTCCCAGGGAGGGAATTCACCCCTCCACTTT. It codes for CASSWSQGGNSPLHF.

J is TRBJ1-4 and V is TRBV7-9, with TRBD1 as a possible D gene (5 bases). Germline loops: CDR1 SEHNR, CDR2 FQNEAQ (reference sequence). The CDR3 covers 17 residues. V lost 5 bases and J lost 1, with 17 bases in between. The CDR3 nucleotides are TGTGCCAGCAGCCCCCTCCAGGGCCTAGGAACTAATGAAAAACTGTTTTTT. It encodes CASSPLQGLGTNEKLFF. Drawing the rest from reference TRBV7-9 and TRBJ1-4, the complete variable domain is DTGVSQNPRHKITKRGQNVTFRCDPISEHNRLYWYRQTLGQGPEFLTYFQNEAQLEKSRLLSDRFSAERPKGSFSTLEIQRTEQGDSAMYLCASSPLQGLGTNEKLFFGSGTQLSVL.

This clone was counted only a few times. The CDR3 coding sequence is TGTGCCAGTAGTATAGGTCCTGGACAGGCGAACTATGGCTACACCTTC. It yields the protein CASSIGPGQANYGYTF. The chain employs TRBV19 and TRBJ1-2; 7 bases fit TRBD1. Germline V lookup: CDR1 LNHDA, CDR2 SQIVND (reference sequence). The V segment lost 1 base and the J segment 2 bases; nucleotides outside the gene matches: 7. The CDR3 consists of 16 residues.

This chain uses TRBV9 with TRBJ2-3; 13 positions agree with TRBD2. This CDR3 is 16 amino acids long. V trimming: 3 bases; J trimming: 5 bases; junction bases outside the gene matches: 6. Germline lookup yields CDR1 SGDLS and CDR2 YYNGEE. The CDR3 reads CASSGLAGGSLDTQYF. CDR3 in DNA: TGTGCCAGCAGCGGACTAGCGGGGGGCTCACTAGATACGCAGTATTTT.

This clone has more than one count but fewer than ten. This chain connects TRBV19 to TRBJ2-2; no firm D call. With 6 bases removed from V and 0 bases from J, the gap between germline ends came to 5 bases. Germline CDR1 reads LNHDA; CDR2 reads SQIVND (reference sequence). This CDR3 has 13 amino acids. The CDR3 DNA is TGTGCCAGTAGCGGAGCGAACACCGGGGAGCTGTTTTTT. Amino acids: CASSGANTGELFF.

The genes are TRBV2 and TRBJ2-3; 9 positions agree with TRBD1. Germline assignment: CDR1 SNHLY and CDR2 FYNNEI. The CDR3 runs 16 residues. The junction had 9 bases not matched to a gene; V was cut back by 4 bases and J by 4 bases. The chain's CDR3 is CASSGGQGRLADTQYF. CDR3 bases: TGTGCCAGCAGTGGGGGACAGGGCAGGTTGGCAGATACGCAGTATTTT.

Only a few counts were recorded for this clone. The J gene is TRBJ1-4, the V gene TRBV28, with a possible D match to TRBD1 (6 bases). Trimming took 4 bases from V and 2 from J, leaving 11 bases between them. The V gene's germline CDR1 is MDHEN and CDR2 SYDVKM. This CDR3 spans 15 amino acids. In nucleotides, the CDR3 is TGTGCCAGCAGTTACTACAGGGACACTAATGAAAAACTGTTTTTT. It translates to CASSYYRDTNEKLFF.

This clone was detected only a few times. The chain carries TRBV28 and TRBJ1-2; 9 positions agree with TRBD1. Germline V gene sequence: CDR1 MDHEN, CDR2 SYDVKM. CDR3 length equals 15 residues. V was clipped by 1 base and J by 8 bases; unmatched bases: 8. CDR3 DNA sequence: TGTGCCAGCAGTTTATCATACAGGGGGCCGGGAGGCTACACCTTC. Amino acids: CASSLSYRGPGGYTF.

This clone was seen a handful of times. CDR3 bases: TGTGCCAGCAGCGTACAGGGGTCGGACACCGGGGAGCTGTTTTTT. It codes for CASSVQGSDTGELFF. The chain recombines TRBV9 with TRBJ2-2; possible D gene TRBD1, 6 bases. Trimming took off 1 base at V and 3 bases at J, with 10 bases between the two ends. There are 15 residues in the CDR3. Germline V CDR1 and CDR2: SGDLS, YYNGEE.